Below, one T cell receptor beta chain is given with its context. The target antigen is unknown. Measured with immunoSEQ multiplex PCR; TCRdb has only the in-frame clones, and not every one. The sample yields some 110,000 clones, roughly 87% seen once. This specimen belongs to a study of graft-versus-host responses after intestinal transplantation. Study-level results: Analysis identified GvH clones in recipient marrow, with some appearing first in ileum or blood.

Germline V gives CDR1 MNHEY, CDR2 SVGAGI. V shed 4 bases, J shed 4 bases, and the junction held 4 bases outside the gene matches. This CDR3 has 14 amino acids. The chain has TRBV6-5 and TRBJ1-5, with 7 bases that match TRBD1. Sequenced material: unstimulated CD4+ T cells sorted from spleen or lymph node cells, taken before intestinal transplant. This TCR was sampled from a human donor who received an intestinal transplant. CDR3 nucleotide sequence: TGTGCCAGCAGTTCTACAGGGGTAAATCAGCCCCAGCATTTT. Amino acid sequence: CASSSTGVNQPQHF.